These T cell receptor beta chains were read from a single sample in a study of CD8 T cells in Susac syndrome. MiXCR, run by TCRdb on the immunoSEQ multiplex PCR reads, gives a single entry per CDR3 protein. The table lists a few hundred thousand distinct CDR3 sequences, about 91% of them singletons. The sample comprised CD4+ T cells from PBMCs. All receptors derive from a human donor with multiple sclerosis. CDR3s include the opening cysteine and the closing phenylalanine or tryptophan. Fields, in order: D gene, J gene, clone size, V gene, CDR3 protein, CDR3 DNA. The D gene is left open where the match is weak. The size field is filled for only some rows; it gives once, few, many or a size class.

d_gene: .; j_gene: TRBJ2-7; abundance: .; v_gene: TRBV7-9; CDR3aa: CASSPDGQGWYF; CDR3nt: TGTGCCAGCAGCCCCGACGGTCAGGGGTGGTACTTC
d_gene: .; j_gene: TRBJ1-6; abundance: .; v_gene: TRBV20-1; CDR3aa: CSAGPINSPLHF; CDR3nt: TGCAGTGCTGGCCCCATCAATTCACCCCTCCACTTT
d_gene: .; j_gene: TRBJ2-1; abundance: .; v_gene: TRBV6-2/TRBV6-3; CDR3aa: CASRETTGREQFF; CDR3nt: TGTGCCAGCAGAGAGACTACAGGCCGAGAGCAGTTCTTC
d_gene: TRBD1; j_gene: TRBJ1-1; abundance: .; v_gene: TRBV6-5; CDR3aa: CASRPGQGPEAFF; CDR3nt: TGTGCCAGCAGACCGGGACAGGGACCTGAAGCTTTCTTT
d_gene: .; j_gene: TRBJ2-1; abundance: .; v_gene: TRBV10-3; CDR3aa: CAISESPYNEQFF; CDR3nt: TGTGCCATCAGTGAGTCGCCGTACAATGAGCAGTTCTTC
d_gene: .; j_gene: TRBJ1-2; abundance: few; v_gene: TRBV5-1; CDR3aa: CASSLEVGWNGYTF; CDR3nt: TGCGCCAGCAGCCTCGAGGTCGGGTGGAATGGCTACACCTTC
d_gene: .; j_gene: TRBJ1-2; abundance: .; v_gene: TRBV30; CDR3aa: CAWSVTEESYGYTF; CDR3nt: TGTGCCTGGAGTGTAACGGAGGAATCCTATGGCTACACCTTC
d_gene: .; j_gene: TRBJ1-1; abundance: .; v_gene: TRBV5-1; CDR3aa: CASSPNQGSYTEAFF; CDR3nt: TGCGCCAGCAGCCCTAATCAGGGGTCGTACACTGAAGCTTTCTTT
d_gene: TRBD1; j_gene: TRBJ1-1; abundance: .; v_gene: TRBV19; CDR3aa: CASSPSGQGEAEAFF; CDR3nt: TGTGCCAGTAGTCCCTCGGGACAGGGGGAAGCTGAAGCTTTCTTT
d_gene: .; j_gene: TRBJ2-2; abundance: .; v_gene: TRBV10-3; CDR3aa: CAISDLLRSTGELFF; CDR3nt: TGTGCCATCAGTGACCTGCTAAGGAGCACCGGGGAGCTGTTTTTT
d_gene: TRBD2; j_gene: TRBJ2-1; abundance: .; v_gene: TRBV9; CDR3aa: CASSPRWGGDEQFF; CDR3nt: TGTGCCAGCAGCCCCCGGTGGGGGGGGGATGAGCAGTTCTTC
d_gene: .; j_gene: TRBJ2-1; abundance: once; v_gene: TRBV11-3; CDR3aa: CASSIHEQFF; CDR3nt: TGTGCCAGCAGCATACACGAGCAGTTCTTC
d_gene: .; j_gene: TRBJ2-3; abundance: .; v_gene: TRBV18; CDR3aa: CASSPRDTQYF; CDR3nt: TGTGCCAGCTCACCCCGGGATACGCAGTATTTT
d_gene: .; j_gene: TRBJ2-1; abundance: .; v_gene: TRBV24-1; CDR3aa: CATSDAGSYNEQFF; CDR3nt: TGTGCCACCAGTGACGCAGGGTCCTACAATGAGCAGTTCTTC
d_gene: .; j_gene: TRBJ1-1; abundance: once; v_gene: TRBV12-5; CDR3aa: CASGLVVLGRPEAGTEAFF; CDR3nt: TGTGCTAGTGGTTTGGTGGTTTTGGGGCGGCCGGAGGCTGGCACTGAAGCTTTCTTT
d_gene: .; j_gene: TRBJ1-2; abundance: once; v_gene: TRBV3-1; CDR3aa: CASSQEAVSSRYGYTF; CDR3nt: TGTGCCAGCAGCCAAGAGGCGGTTTCAAGCCGCTATGGCTACACCTTC
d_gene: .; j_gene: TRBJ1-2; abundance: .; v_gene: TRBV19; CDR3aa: CASSLGGSREVGGYTF; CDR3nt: TGTGCCAGTAGTCTCGGGGGAAGCAGGGAAGTCGGAGGCTACACCTTC
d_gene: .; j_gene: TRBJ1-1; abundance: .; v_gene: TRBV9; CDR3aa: CASSARIQDTEAFF; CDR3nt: TGTGCCAGCAGCGCCAGGATTCAGGACACTGAAGCTTTCTTT
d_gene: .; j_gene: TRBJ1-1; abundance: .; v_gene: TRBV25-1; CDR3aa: CASSERLSEAFF; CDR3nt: TGTGCCAGCAGTGAAAGGTTGAGTGAAGCTTTCTTT
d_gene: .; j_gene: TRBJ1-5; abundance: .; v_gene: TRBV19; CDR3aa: CASNQGPWGDQPQHF; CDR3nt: TGTGCCAGTAATCAGGGACCCTGGGGCGATCAGCCCCAGCATTTT
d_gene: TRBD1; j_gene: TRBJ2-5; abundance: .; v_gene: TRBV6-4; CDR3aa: CASSDSPFYRGSGHDQETQYF; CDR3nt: TGTGCCAGCAGTGACTCTCCGTTTTACAGGGGATCGGGGCATGACCAAGAGACCCAGTACTTC
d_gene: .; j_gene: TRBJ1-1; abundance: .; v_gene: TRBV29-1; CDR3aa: CSVDPVGILGDTEAFF; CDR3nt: TGCAGCGTTGATCCAGTTGGGATTCTAGGGGACACTGAAGCTTTCTTT
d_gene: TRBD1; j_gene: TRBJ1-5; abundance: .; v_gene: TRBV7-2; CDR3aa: CASSLTGTGGNSNQPQHF; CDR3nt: TGTGCCAGCAGCTTAACGGGGACAGGGGGGAATAGCAATCAGCCCCAGCATTTT
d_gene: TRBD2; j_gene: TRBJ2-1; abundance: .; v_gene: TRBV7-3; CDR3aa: CASSPSHGSGSYNEQFF; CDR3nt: TGTGCCAGCAGCCCTAGCCACGGCAGCGGGAGCTACAATGAGCAGTTCTTC
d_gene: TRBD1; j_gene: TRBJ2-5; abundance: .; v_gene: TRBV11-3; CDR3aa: CASSDRQGSETQYF; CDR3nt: TGTGCCAGCAGCGACCGACAGGGCTCAGAGACCCAGTACTTC
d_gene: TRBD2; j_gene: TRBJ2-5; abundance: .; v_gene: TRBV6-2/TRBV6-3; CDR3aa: CASSLGGLYQETQYF; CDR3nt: TGTGCCAGCAGTTTGGGAGGGCTGTACCAAGAGACCCAGTACTTC
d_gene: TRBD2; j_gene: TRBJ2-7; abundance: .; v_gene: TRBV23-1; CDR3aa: CPTGREGQDEQYF; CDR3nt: TGCCCCACCGGGCGGGAGGGCCAAGATGAGCAGTACTTC
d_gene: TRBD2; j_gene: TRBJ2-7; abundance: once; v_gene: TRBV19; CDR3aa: CASSTSSGRMYEQYF; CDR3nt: TGTGCCAGTAGTACCTCCAGCGGGAGAATGTACGAGCAGTACTTC
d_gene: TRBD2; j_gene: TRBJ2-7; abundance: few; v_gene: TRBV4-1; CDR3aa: CASSLRDYSYEQYF; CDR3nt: TGCGCCAGCAGCCTCCGGGACTACTCCTACGAGCAGTACTTC
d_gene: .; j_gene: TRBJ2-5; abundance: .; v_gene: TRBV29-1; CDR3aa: CSVGGQGETQYF; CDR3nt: TGCAGCGTTGGAGGGCAGGGAGAGACCCAGTACTTC
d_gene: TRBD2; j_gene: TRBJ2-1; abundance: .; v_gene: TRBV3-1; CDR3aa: CASSQIGLAYHEQFF; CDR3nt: TGTGCCAGCAGCCAGATTGGACTAGCGTACCATGAGCAGTTCTTC
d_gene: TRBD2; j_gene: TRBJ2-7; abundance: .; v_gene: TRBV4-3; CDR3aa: CASSQDWGGGDEQYF; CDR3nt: TGCGCCAGCAGCCAAGATTGGGGGGGTGGGGACGAGCAGTACTTC
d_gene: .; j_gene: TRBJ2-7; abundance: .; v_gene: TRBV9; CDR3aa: CASSVVPEGEQYF; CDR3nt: TGTGCCAGCAGCGTAGTCCCGGAAGGGGAGCAGTACTTC